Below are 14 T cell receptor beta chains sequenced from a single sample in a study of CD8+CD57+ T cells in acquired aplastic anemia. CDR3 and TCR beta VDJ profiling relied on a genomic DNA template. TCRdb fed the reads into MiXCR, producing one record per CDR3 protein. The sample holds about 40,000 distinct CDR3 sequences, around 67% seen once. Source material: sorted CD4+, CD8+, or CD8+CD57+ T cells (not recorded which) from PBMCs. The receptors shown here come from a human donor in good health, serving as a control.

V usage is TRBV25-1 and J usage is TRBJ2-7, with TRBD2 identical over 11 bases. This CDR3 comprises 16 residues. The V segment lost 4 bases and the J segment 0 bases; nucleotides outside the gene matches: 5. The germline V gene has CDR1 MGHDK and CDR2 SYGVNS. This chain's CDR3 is CASSGPGLAVSYEQYF. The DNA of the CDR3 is TGTGCCAGCAGTGGTCCGGGACTAGCGGTCTCCTACGAGCAGTACTTC.

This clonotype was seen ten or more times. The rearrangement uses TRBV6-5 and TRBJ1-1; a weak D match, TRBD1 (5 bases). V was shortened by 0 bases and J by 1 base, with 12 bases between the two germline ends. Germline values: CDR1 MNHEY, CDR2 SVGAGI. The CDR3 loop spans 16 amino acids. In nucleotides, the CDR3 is TGTGCCAGCAGTTACTCGAGTAAGGGGCAGAACACTGAAGCTTTCTTT. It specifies CASSYSSKGQNTEAFF.

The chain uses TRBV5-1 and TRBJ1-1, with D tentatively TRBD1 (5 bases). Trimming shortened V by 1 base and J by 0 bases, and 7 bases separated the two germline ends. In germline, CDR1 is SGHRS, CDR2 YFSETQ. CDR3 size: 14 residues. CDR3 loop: CASSLTGMNTEAFF. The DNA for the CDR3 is TGCGCCAGCAGCTTGACAGGAATGAACACTGAAGCTTTCTTT.

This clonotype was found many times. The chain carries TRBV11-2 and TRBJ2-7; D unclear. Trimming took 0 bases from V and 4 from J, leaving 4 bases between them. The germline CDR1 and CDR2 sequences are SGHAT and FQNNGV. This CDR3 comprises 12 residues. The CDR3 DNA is TGTGCCAGCAGCTTAGAAGTTTACGAGCAGTACTTC. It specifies CASSLEVYEQYF.

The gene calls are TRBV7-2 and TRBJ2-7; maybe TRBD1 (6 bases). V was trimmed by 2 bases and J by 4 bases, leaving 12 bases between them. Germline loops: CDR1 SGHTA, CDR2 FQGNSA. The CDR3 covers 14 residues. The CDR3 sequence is CASSLQGLQYEQYF. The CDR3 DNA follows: TGTGCCAGCAGCTTACAGGGGTTACAGTACGAGCAGTACTTC.

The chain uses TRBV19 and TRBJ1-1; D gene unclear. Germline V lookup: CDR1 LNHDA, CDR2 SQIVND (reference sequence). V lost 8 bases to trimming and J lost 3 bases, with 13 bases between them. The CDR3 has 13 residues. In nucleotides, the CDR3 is TGTGCCAGTGACCTCGGGGAGGACACTGAAGCTTTCTTT. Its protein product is CASDLGEDTEAFF.

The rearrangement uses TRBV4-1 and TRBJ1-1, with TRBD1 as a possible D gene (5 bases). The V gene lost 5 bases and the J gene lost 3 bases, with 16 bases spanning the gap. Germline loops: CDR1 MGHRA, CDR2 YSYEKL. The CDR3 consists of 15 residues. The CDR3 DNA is TGCGCCAGCAGCTTGATGGGGACGCCTGACACTGAAGCTTTCTTT. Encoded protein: CASSLMGTPDTEAFF.

The CDR3 protein is CASSKTSFLAKNIQYF. In DNA form, the CDR3 reads TGCGCCAGCAGCAAGACATCCTTCCTGGCCAAAAACATTCAGTACTTC. The chain uses TRBV10-2 and TRBJ2-4; D is ambiguous. The germline V and J ends were trimmed by 6 bases and 1 base, with 16 bases remaining between them. CDR3 length: 16 residues. Germline CDR1 WSHSY, CDR2 SAAADI.

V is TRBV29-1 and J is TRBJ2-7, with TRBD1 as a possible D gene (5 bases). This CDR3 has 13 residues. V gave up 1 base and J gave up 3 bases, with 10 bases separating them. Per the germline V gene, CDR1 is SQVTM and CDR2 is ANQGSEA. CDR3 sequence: CSVEGPGYYEQYF. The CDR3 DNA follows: TGCAGCGTTGAAGGACCAGGGTACTACGAGCAGTACTTC.

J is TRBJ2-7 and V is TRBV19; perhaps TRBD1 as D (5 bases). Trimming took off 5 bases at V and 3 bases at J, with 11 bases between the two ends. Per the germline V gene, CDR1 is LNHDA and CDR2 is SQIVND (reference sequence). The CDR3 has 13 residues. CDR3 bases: TGTGCCAGTAGTCTAGGACATCGCTACGAGCAGTACTTC. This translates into CASSLGHRYEQYF.

The CDR3 is CSGQGLVLTDTQYF. In nucleotides, the CDR3 is TGCAGCGGACAGGGATTGGTTCTTACAGATACGCAGTATTTT. The chain has TRBV29-1 and TRBJ2-3; 7 nucleotides align to TRBD1. Germline V gene lookup returns CDR1 SQVTM and CDR2 ANQGSEA. This CDR3 region has 14 residues. Trimming cost V 7 bases and J 3 bases; bases outside gene matches: 10.

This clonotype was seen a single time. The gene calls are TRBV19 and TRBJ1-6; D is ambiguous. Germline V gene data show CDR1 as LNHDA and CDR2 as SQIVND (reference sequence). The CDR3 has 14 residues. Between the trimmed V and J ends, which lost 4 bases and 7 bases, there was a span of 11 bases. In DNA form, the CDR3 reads TGTGCCAGTAGTAGCCAGGCGTTCAATTCACCCCTCCACTTT. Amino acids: CASSSQAFNSPLHF.

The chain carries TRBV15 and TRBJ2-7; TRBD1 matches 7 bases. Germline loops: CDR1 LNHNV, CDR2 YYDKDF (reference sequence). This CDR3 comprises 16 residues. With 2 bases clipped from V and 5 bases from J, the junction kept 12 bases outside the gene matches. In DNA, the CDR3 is TGTGCCACCAGCAGAATGTTAACTGGACAGGCTAACGAGCAGTACTTC. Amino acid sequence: CATSRMLTGQANEQYF.

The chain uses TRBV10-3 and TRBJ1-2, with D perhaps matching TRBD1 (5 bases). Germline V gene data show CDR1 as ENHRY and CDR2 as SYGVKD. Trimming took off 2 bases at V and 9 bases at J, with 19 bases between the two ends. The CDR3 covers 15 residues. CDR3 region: CAISETGGLSKSYTF. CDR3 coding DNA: TGTGCCATCAGTGAGACCGGGGGACTATCGAAGAGCTACACCTTC.